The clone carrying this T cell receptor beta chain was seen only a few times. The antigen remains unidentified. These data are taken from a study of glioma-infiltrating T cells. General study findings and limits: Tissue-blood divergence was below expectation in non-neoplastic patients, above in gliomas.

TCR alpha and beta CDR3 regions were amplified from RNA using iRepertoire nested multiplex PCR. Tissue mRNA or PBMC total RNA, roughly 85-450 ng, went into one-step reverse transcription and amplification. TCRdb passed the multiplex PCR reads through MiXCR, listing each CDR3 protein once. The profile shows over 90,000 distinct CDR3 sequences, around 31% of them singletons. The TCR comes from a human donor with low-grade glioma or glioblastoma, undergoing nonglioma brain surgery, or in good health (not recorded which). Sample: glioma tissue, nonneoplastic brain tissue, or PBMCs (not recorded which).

As DNA, the CDR3 is TGTGCCAGCAGTTCCCCCCCTGACGGAAACTATGGCTACACCTTC. Amino acid sequence: CASSSPPDGNYGYTF. This sequence joins TRBV12-3 or TRBV12-4 and TRBJ1-2, with unresolved D. Trimming took 4 bases from V and 2 from J, leaving 14 bases between them. The CDR3 totals 15 residues.